This T cell receptor (beta chain) stems from a study of blood T cell repertoires in COVID-19. Study-level background: COVID-19 samples from acute and convalescent phases originated in the United States, Italy and Spain. PBMCs, B-cell-depleted T cells, or T cells were the source of the cDNA or gDNA that made up the material.

In the authors' methods: Nucleated cell number was recorded as an estimate derived from reference gene primer amplification. The data were produced by immunoSEQ multiplex PCR, yet TCRdb's version contains in-frame clones alone and is incomplete. V and J calls plus clone size are reproduced from that table; the DNA served to infer D and trimming. The sample records 230,000 or so clones, around 82% being singletons. Only one count was recorded for this clone. CDR3 length equals 12 residues. The V end was cut by 6 bases, the J end by 2 bases, with 7 bases between. Germline CDR1 is MNHEY and CDR2 is SVGAGI.

The chain is built from TRBV6-5 and TRBJ2-5, with TRBD2 as a possible D gene (6 bases). This TCR came from a man aged 35-49 years with active or convalescent COVID-19. The sequenced sample was peripheral blood. The DNA for the CDR3 is TGTGCCAGCAGGGGACTGCAAGAGACCCAGTACTTC. This sequence encodes CASRGLQETQYF.